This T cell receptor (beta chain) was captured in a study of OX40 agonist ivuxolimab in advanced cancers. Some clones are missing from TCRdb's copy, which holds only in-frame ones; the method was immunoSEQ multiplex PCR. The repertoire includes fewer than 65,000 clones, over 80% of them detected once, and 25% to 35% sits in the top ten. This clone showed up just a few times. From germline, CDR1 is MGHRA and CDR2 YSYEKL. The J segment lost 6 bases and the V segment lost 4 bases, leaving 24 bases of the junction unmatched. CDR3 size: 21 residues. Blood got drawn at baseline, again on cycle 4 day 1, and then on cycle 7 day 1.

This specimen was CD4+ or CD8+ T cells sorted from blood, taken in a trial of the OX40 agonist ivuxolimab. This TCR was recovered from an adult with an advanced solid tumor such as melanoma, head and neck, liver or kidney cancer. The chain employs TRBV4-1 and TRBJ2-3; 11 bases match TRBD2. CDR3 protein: CASSRPALKGTSGSHWDTQYF. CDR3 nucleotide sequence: TGCGCCAGCAGCCGACCGGCCCTTAAAGGAACTAGCGGGAGCCATTGGGATACGCAGTATTTT.